Following are 22 T cell receptor beta chains from one sample sequenced in a study of chemoradiotherapy in HPV16-positive cancers. Sequencing was performed with immunoSEQ multiplex PCR; in TCRdb, only in-frame clones are kept and a portion is missing. The repertoire has 6,700 or so clones, approximately 90% of them found once; the top ten carry approximately 8.1%. Sequenced material: tumor tissue, taken from a patient who underwent chemoradiotherapy. The receptor set was obtained from a human donor with HPV-associated anogenital cancer.

The rearrangement uses TRBV10-2 and TRBJ1-6; the D gene is possibly TRBD1 (6 bases). The CDR3 length is 13 residues. Germline V gives CDR1 WSHSY, CDR2 SAAADI. The V end lost 8 bases, the J end lost 7 bases, and 12 bases lay between the germline ends. CDR3 in DNA: TGCGCCAGCGGGACGGACAGAAATTCACCCCTCCACTTT. It encodes CASGTDRNSPLHF.

This clone appeared a single time. The chain recombines TRBV30 with TRBJ2-2; TRBD1 is a possible D gene (6 bases). The length of the CDR3 is 18 residues. Germline CDR1 and CDR2: GTSNPN and SVGIG (reference sequence). The V gene lost 3 bases and the J gene lost 2 bases, with 22 bases spanning the gap. The CDR3 nucleotides read TGTGCCTGGAGAGGGTTCAGGGGCGGGCCATTCAACACCGGGGAGCTGTTTTTT. It yields the protein CAWRGFRGGPFNTGELFF.

The chain joins TRBV21-1 to TRBJ2-2. TRBV21-1 counts as a pseudogene. The CDR3 consists of 11 residues. DNA for the CDR3: TGTGCCAGTCACAACACCGGGGAGCTGTTTTTT. Translating gives CASHNTGELFF.

CDR3: CASSRRRDRGDQPQHF. The CDR3 coding sequence is TGTGCCAGCAGTCGCCGTCGGGACAGGGGCGATCAGCCCCAGCATTTT. The chain joins TRBV27 to TRBJ1-5; TRBD1 agrees at 10 bases. CDR1 is MNHEY and CDR2 is SMNVEV in the germline V gene (reference sequence). V lost 5 bases and J lost 5; bases outside the gene matches: 9. This CDR3 contains 16 residues.

This clone was recorded a few times. The chain is built from TRBV30 and TRBJ1-5; TRBD1 matches at 8 bases. This CDR3 region has 14 residues. J gave up 1 base and V 4 bases, and 3 bases lay outside the gene matches. CDR1 and CDR2 from the germline V gene are GTSNPN and SVGIG (reference sequence). CDR3 DNA: TGTGCCTGGACGACAGGGGCAAGCAATCAGCCCCAGCATTTT. Protein product: CAWTTGASNQPQHF. The variable domain in full, completed from reference TRBV30 and TRBJ1-5, reads SQTIHQWPATLVQPVGSPLSLECTVEGTSNPNLYWYRQAAGRGLQLLFYSVGIGQISSEVPQNLSASRPQDRQFILSSKKLLLSDSGFYLCAWTTGASNQPQHFGDGTRLSIL.

V and J are TRBV25-1 and TRBJ2-1; no clear D. Trimming removed 7 bases at V and 0 bases at J, with 7 bases between. CDR1 MGHDK and CDR2 SYGVNS come from the germline V gene. This CDR3 has 13 amino acids. Here the CDR3 DNA reads TGTGCCAGCACAGTGGGCTCCTACAATGAGCAGTTCTTC. It codes for CASTVGSYNEQFF. The full variable domain, in which reference TRBV25-1 and TRBJ2-1 provide the parts outside the CDR3, is EADIYQTPRYLVIGTGKKITLECSQTMGHDKMYWYQQDPGMELHLIHYSYGVNSTEKGDLSSESTVSRIRTEHFPLTLESARPSHTSQYLCASTVGSYNEQFFGPGTRLTVL.

V and J are TRBV7-2 and TRBJ2-2; TRBD1 matches 10 bases. Per the germline V gene, CDR1 is SGHTA and CDR2 is FQGNSA. The V gene end was trimmed by 5 bases and the J gene end by 7 bases; junction bases not matched to a gene: 10. This CDR3 is 16 amino acids long. The CDR3 protein is CASSRWGQGYGGELFF. For the CDR3, the DNA is TGTGCCAGCAGCCGATGGGGACAGGGGTACGGCGGGGAGCTGTTTTTT.

This clone rates as hyperexpanded. This chain links TRBV9 with TRBJ2-4; D assignment may be TRBD1 or TRBD2 (5 bases each). CDR1 and CDR2 from the germline V gene are SGDLS and YYNGEE. Trimming took off 0 bases at V and 8 bases at J, with 12 bases between the two ends. The CDR3 runs to 14 residues. The CDR3, as DNA: TGTGCCAGCAGCGTAGTTACCGGGGCAGACATTCAGTACTTC. It yields the protein CASSVVTGADIQYF.

The chain links TRBV9 to TRBJ1-5; D may be TRBD1 (6 bases). The germline V and J ends were trimmed by 4 bases and 7 bases, with 18 bases remaining between them. Germline lookup yields CDR1 SGDLS and CDR2 YYNGEE. The CDR3 is 15 residues long. CDR3 region: CASSSRDIIGQPQHF. The CDR3 DNA sequence: TGTGCCAGCAGCAGCCGGGACATCATAGGGCAGCCCCAGCATTTT.

The chain has TRBV5-1 and TRBJ1-3, with D unresolved. Germline V gene lookup returns CDR1 SGHRS and CDR2 YFSETQ. Trimming shortened V by 2 bases and J by 2 bases, and 8 bases separated the two germline ends. This CDR3 region has 14 residues. Written as DNA, the CDR3 is TGCGCCAGCAGCTTCGACGGCCCTGGAAACACCATATATTTT. It is translated as CASSFDGPGNTIYF.

This chain uses TRBV9 with TRBJ2-5; D assignment may be TRBD1 or TRBD2 (5 bases each). The CDR3 covers 14 residues. Germline loops: CDR1 SGDLS, CDR2 YYNGEE. V lost 4 bases to trimming and J lost 2 bases, with 12 bases between them. This CDR3 is CASSPPWGQETQYF. CDR3 bases: TGTGCCAGCAGCCCTCCATGGGGGCAAGAGACCCAGTACTTC.

Turning to this clone: At the DNA level, this CDR3 is encoded by other sequences in the same sample as well. DNA for the CDR3: TGTGCCAGCAGCTTACTCGGTACTGAAGCTTTCTTT. Encoded protein: CASSLLGTEAFF. V usage is TRBV28 and J usage is TRBJ1-1; D call uncertain. The CDR3 is 12 residues long. Between the trimmed V and J ends, which lost 6 bases and 5 bases, there was a span of 10 bases. Germline CDR1 reads MDHEN; CDR2 reads SYDVKM.

This clone was seen a single time. The chain combines TRBV29-1 with TRBJ2-3, with TRBD2 matching 10 bases. The CDR3 spans 13 residues. Germline V gene data show CDR1 as SQVTM and CDR2 as ANQGSEA. V was clipped by 2 bases and J by 9 bases; unmatched bases: 5. The DNA of the CDR3 is TGCAGCGTTGAATATCGGACTAGCGGAACGCAGTATTTT. Encoded protein: CSVEYRTSGTQYF.

V gene TRBV4-1 combines with J gene TRBJ1-2; tentative D call: TRBD1 (6 bases). The CDR3 loop spans 18 amino acids. The V gene lost 6 bases and the J gene lost 2 bases, with 25 bases spanning the gap. Germline V gene data show CDR1 as MGHRA and CDR2 as YSYEKL. CDR3 DNA: TGCGCCAGCAGATCCCGTGGGGCCGGAGGACAGAAAAACTATGGCTACACCTTC. Its protein product is CASRSRGAGGQKNYGYTF.

The V call is TRBV19, the J call TRBJ1-1, with D unclear. Germline V gives CDR1 LNHDA, CDR2 SQIVND (reference sequence). The CDR3 has 14 residues. V lost 6 bases and J 0 bases, leaving 11 bases between the germline ends. The CDR3 nucleotides read TGTGCCAGTAGACCGGGAGATATGAACACTGAAGCTTTCTTT. Amino acids: CASRPGDMNTEAFF.

The chain employs TRBV10-1 and TRBJ2-3, with D perhaps TRBD2 (5 bases). Germline values: CDR1 WNHNN, CDR2 SYGVQD (reference sequence). The CDR3 spans 13 residues. Trimming removed 5 bases at V and 4 bases at J, with 10 bases between. The CDR3 DNA reads as TGCGCCAGCAGTAGCGGCCAGGCAGATACGCAGTATTTT. Its protein is CASSSGQADTQYF.

CDR3 in amino acids: CASIERGVTDTQYF. The CDR3 DNA follows: TGTGCCAGCATTGAGCGGGGCGTCACAGATACGCAGTATTTT. The chain couples TRBV2 to TRBJ2-3, with 7 bases that match TRBD2. The CDR3 has 14 residues. Per the germline V gene, CDR1 is SNHLY and CDR2 is FYNNEI. Trimming took 7 bases from V and 2 from J; bases not matched to a gene: 6. The full variable domain, its missing parts supplied by reference TRBV2 and TRBJ2-3, is EPEVTQTPSHQVTQMGQEVILRCVPISNHLYFYWYRQILGQKVEFLVSFYNNEISEKSEIFDDQFSVERPDGSNFTLKIRSTKLEDSAMYFCASIERGVTDTQYFGPGTRLTVL.

The gene calls are TRBV6-1 and TRBJ2-3, with TRBD2 identical over 10 bases. This CDR3 spans 17 amino acids. V lost 1 base to trimming and J lost 1 base; unmatched junction nucleotides: 5. Per germline, CDR1 MNHNS and CDR2 SASEGT. In nucleotides, the CDR3 is TGTGCCAGCAGTGAAGACAGAGCGGGAGGGCGCACAGATACGCAGTATTTT. This codes for CASSEDRAGGRTDTQYF.

The chain recombines TRBV19 with TRBJ1-1; 7 nucleotides agree with TRBD1. V lost 9 bases, J lost 4 bases, and 14 bases stayed unmatched. This CDR3 comprises 15 residues. CDR1 and CDR2 from the germline V gene are LNHDA and SQIVND (reference sequence). The CDR3 DNA follows: TGTGCCAGCCAGGGGGGGTGGGGAATGGGCACTGAAGCTTTCTTT. Translated, it gives CASQGGWGMGTEAFF.

This chain joins TRBV30 and TRBJ2-7; TRBD1 might be the D (5 bases). CDR1 and CDR2 (germline): GTSNPN, SVGIG (reference sequence). The CDR3 sequence is 15 residues long. V was pared by 0 bases and J by 5 bases, with 17 bases between. CDR3 protein: CAWSVLGREDDEQYF. CDR3 DNA sequence: TGTGCCTGGAGTGTACTCGGCAGGGAAGACGACGAGCAGTACTTC.

CDR3 DNA sequence: TGTGCCAGCAGCCGGGAGGACAGGGGTACTGGTGATCAGCCCCAGCATTTT. It is translated as CASSREDRGTGDQPQHF. This sequence joins TRBV5-8 and TRBJ1-5; 9 bases fit TRBD1. The CDR3 is made up of 17 amino acids. The germline gives CDR1 SGHTS, CDR2 YDEGEE. Trimming at V came to 4 bases and at J to 5 bases, leaving 13 bases not matched to a gene.

The rearrangement uses TRBV14 and TRBJ2-3; 7 nucleotides match TRBD1. The ends lost 1 base at V and 4 bases at J; junction bases unmatched: 5. CDR3 length equals 15 residues. Germline CDR1 and CDR2: SGHDN and FVKESK. CDR3 coding DNA: TGTGCCAGCAGCCAAGGTCGACAGGGCGCAGATACGCAGTATTTT. Its translation: CASSQGRQGADTQYF.